These 18 T cell receptor beta chains originate from one sample sequenced in a study of human T cells and chemical hapten exposure. Noted time point: patch test 1, 2 weeks after DPC sensitization. The treatment denotes: therapeutic diphenylcyclopropenone sensitization with weekly scalp DPC. Each CDR3 protein is one row after TCRdb ran MiXCR on the RACE reads. The profile shows 150,000 or so distinct CDR3 sequences, approximately 14% of them singletons. Sequencing was performed on whole blood, taken in connection with sensitization to the hapten diphenylcyclopropenone (DPC). The receptors were sampled from a woman in her twenties or thirties with alopecia areata. Some clones in this sample may be carry-over from other donors' samples.

The chain uses TRBV11-2 and TRBJ2-7; possibly TRBD1 for D (5 bases). Germline CDR1 reads SGHAT; CDR2 reads FQNNGV. The CDR3 covers 12 residues. V lost 5 bases and J lost 6, with 11 bases in between. CDR3 sequence reads: CASSTSTGEQYF. The CDR3, as DNA: TGTGCCAGCAGCACATCAACAGGCGAGCAGTACTTC.

The table lists this clonotype with a few counts. The rearrangement links TRBV7-3 to TRBJ1-1, with D maybe TRBD1 (5 bases). V was shortened by 3 bases and J by 7 bases, with 12 bases between the two germline ends. The CDR3 contains 13 residues. Germline loops: CDR1 SGHTA, CDR2 FQGTGA. CDR3 bases: TGTGCCAGCAGCTTGAGAGGGAGGGGTGAAGCTTTCTTT. This codes for CASSLRGRGEAFF.

This clonotype was detected ten times or more. The chain links TRBV20-1 to TRBJ2-5; TRBD2 agrees at 7 bases. The V segment lost 5 bases and the J segment 4 bases; nucleotides outside the gene matches: 13. The V gene's germline CDR1 is DFQATT and CDR2 SNEGSKA (reference sequence). The CDR3 is made up of 15 amino acids. The CDR3 nucleotides read TGCAGTGCTGACCTCCTCGCGGGAGAACCAGAGACCCAGTACTTC. Protein product: CSADLLAGEPETQYF.

V gene TRBV6-2 or TRBV6-3 combines with J gene TRBJ1-2, with 7 positions matching TRBD1. Germline V gene lookup returns CDR1 MNHEY and CDR2 SVGEGT. There are 14 residues in the CDR3. Germline trimming cut 6 bases from V and 5 bases from J; bases unmatched to any gene: 9. CDR3 nucleotides: TGTGCCAGCAGAAATACCGGGACAGATTATGGCTACACCTTC. Its protein is CASRNTGTDYGYTF.

The chain carries TRBV18 and TRBJ1-2; the match to TRBD1 covers 7 bases. This CDR3 is 19 amino acids long. Per germline, CDR1 KGHSH and CDR2 LQKENI. V gave up 3 bases and J gave up 6 bases; unmatched junction bases: 22. Written as DNA, the CDR3 is TGTGCCAGCTCACCTCTCCCATCAACCACCGGGACAGAGCGGCATGGCTACACCTTC. As protein: CASSPLPSTTGTERHGYTF.

This clonotype appeared many times. This sequence joins TRBV10-3 and TRBJ2-4; no firm D call. Trimming cost V 3 bases and J 7 bases, with 10 bases left between them. Germline values: CDR1 ENHRY, CDR2 SYGVKD. This CDR3 is built from 13 residues. CDR3 protein: CAISESGLNIQYF. CDR3 DNA sequence: TGTGCCATCAGTGAATCGGGTCTGAACATTCAGTACTTC.

This rearrangement joins TRBV5-1 to TRBJ2-7; 9 nucleotides agree with TRBD1. V was clipped by 7 bases and J by 2 bases; unmatched bases: 7. The CDR3 sequence is 14 residues long. CDR1 SGHRS and CDR2 YFSETQ come from the germline V gene. CDR3 DNA: TGCGCCAGCGGTCCGGGACAGGGCACCTACGAGCAGTACTTC. This encodes CASGPGQGTYEQYF.

A few counts support this clonotype. V usage is TRBV29-1 and J usage is TRBJ1-1; D perhaps matches TRBD1 (6 bases). Germline CDR1 is SQVTM and CDR2 is ANQGSEA. The CDR3 is 11 residues long. Trimming stripped 7 bases from V and 1 base from J, with 7 bases between. The CDR3: CSGGQNTEAFF. CDR3 DNA: TGCAGCGGGGGACAGAACACTGAAGCTTTCTTT.

A few counts support this clonotype. The gene calls are TRBV4-3 and TRBJ1-4, with D possibly TRBD1 on 5 matching bases. The germline CDR1 and CDR2 sequences are LGHNA and YSLEER. The CDR3 consists of 16 residues. V was trimmed by 1 base and J by 5 bases, leaving 14 bases between them. The CDR3 DNA follows: TGCGCCAGCAGCCAAGCCGTGGAGGGGACCAATGAAAAACTGTTTTTT. Its protein product is CASSQAVEGTNEKLFF.

V and J are TRBV20-1 and TRBJ1-1; D gene unclear. CDR1 is DFQATT and CDR2 is SNEGSKA in the germline V gene (reference sequence). The CDR3 extends over 14 amino acids. V lost 1 base and J 6 bases, leaving 15 bases between the germline ends. CDR3 in amino acids: CSARGMQLGAEAFF. For the CDR3, the DNA is TGCAGTGCTAGAGGTATGCAGTTGGGCGCTGAAGCTTTCTTT.

This clonotype has ten or more counts. This sequence joins TRBV29-1 and TRBJ2-1; D gene unclear. The germline gives CDR1 SQVTM, CDR2 ANQGSEA. The CDR3 covers 12 residues. Trimming removed 5 bases at V and 7 bases at J, with 12 bases between. The CDR3 is CSVRWASNEQFF. CDR3 DNA sequence: TGCAGCGTTCGGTGGGCTTCGAATGAGCAGTTCTTC.

This clonotype was seen ten or more times. The gene calls are TRBV11-2 and TRBJ2-1; D might be TRBD2 (6 bases). Trimming left V 4 bases short and J 5 bases short, with 9 bases between. The CDR3 has 13 residues. Germline V gives CDR1 SGHAT, CDR2 FQNNGV. The CDR3 DNA follows: TGTGCCAGCAGCTCGGGACTCAACAATGAGCAGTTCTTC. Its translation is CASSSGLNNEQFF. Filled out from reference TRBV11-2 and TRBJ2-1, the complete variable domain reads EAGVAQSPRYKIIEKRQSVAFWCNPISGHATLYWYQQILGQGPKLLIQFQNNGVVDDSQLPKDRFSAERLKGVDSTLKIQPAKLEDSAVYLCASSSGLNNEQFFGPGTRLTVL.

This clonotype was recorded a few times. The V call is TRBV19, the J call TRBJ1-2, with D tentatively TRBD1 (6 bases). Looked up from germline, CDR1 is LNHDA and CDR2 is SQIVND (reference sequence). The CDR3 has 14 amino acids. Trimming shortened V by 6 bases and J by 2 bases, and 13 bases separated the two germline ends. CDR3 loop: CASSSDRENYGYTF. The CDR3 DNA reads TGTGCCAGTAGCTCGGACAGAGAGAACTATGGCTACACCTTC.

This clonotype came up once. The CDR3 DNA reads TGCAGCGTTGAAGGATCAGATCCCTTCACCGGGGAGCTGTTTTTT. Translation: CSVEGSDPFTGELFF. This chain connects TRBV29-1 to TRBJ2-2, with D unclear. The CDR3 contains 15 residues. CDR1 is SQVTM and CDR2 is ANQGSEA in the germline V gene. Trimming shortened V by 1 base and J by 4 bases, and 13 bases separated the two germline ends.

J is TRBJ1-5 and V is TRBV30, with D possibly matching TRBD1 (6 bases). The V gene's germline CDR1 is GTSNPN and CDR2 SVGIG (reference sequence). The CDR3 totals 14 residues. Between the trimmed V and J ends, which lost 0 bases and 4 bases, there was a span of 10 bases. The CDR3 reads CAWSVQGLNQPQHF. The CDR3, as DNA: TGTGCCTGGAGTGTACAGGGTTTGAATCAGCCCCAGCATTTT.

This clonotype was seen only a few times. V usage is TRBV29-1 and J usage is TRBJ1-3; D is uncertain. CDR1 and CDR2 (germline): SQVTM, ANQGSEA. The germline V and J ends were trimmed by 5 bases and 0 bases, with 14 bases remaining between them. The CDR3 is made up of 15 amino acids. The CDR3 region has the DNA TGCAGCGTTAAGGGAGGACTCGGCTCTGGAAACACCATATATTTT. Its translation is CSVKGGLGSGNTIYF.

The J gene is TRBJ1-1, the V gene TRBV12-3 or TRBV12-4; TRBD1 is a possible D gene (6 bases). The V and J ends lost 7 bases and 2 bases respectively, with 23 bases between them. This CDR3 is 17 amino acids long. This chain's CDR3 is CASKPLRPGEINTEAFF. DNA for the CDR3: TGTGCCAGCAAACCCCTGCGACCAGGGGAAATCAACACTGAAGCTTTCTTT.

A few counts support this clonotype. V gene TRBV18 combines with J gene TRBJ1-1, with 10 positions matching TRBD1. The CDR3 is 16 amino acids. Germline assignment: CDR1 KGHSH and CDR2 LQKENI. The junction had 9 bases not matched to a gene; V was cut back by 3 bases and J by 5 bases. The DNA of the CDR3 is TGTGCCAGCTCACCCTTTGGACAGGGGGTAAATACTGAAGCTTTCTTT. Its protein product is CASSPFGQGVNTEAFF.